This T cell receptor beta chain was captured in a study of naive and memory T cell subsets (dated by TCRdb to about 2017). Concerning the study at large: The figure summarizing the skin biopsy and whole blood samples listed about ten blood donors, 7 tuberculin skin test biopsies and 3 saline control biopsies. PCR2 was typically performed as a SYBR Green qPCR that was stopped at a set threshold, although end-point PCR (roughly 6 cycles) could be used instead for low-input samples.

Study-wide findings and limitations: The RNA-based method was acknowledged to be potentially sensitive to changes in TCR transcripts with T cell activation and differentiation.

Receptor libraries were prepared by 5' RACE. The ligated cDNA was amplified in four rounds of PCR with nested alpha and beta constant region primers together with the SP2 primer. For the blood and skin samples, reverse transcription of TCR RNA was done with SuperScript IV along with alpha and beta constant region primers. Using T4 RNA ligase 1, an oligonucleotide carrying both the Illumina SP2 primer and a UMI was ligated onto the 3' end of the cDNA. The 12-nucleotide UMI consisted of two random hexamers with an eight-base spacer between the hexamers to prevent hairpin formation. From the second PCR onward, TCR alpha and beta chain libraries were processed separately, and dual indexing was applied for multiplexing. After pooling, the indexed libraries were analyzed by capillary electrophoresis and sequenced on either an Illumina MiSeq or NextSeq. Libraries were spiked with PhiX DNA at about 5-7.5% so that base diversity was increased and cluster recognition was improved. As for the original processing: Demultiplexor extracted UMIs from read 2, combined them with read 1 TCR sequence, and split reads by sample indices. V and J genes and V-J junctions were identified by Decombinator, which gave every TCR a five-part identifier that included V and J deletions. Collapsinator used UMIs to correct sequencing errors and PCR amplification heterogeneity, producing a UMI-based abundance for each TCR. CDR3Translator turned identifiers into nucleotide sequence, translated the nucleotide sequence into amino acids, and pulled out CDR3 regions based on terminal motifs. After normalization to the amount of input RNA, the error-corrected alpha and beta TCR counts from blood and from skin were compared. Starting from the raw public reads, TCRdb applied fastp trimming at Q25, assembled clones with MiXCR and retained in-frame beta chains. Entries that share a CDR3 protein sequence are merged under the most common genes and DNA. TCRdb's processing, not the authors' own work, is the source of the V and J calls. Across this sample there are 55,000 to 70,000 distinct CDR3 sequences, with over 7% seen only once. The ten largest clones represent around 9.6% of the sample.

The germline V gene encodes CDR1 MNHEY and CDR2 SVGAGI. From the cysteine through the phenylalanine, the CDR3 covers 13 amino acids. CDR3 DNA is the only sequence kept; it has 39 bases, read in frame from the first base. V sheds 2 bases and J sheds 10 bases, leaving 9 bases between their ends. The study described a robust, sensitive protocol for amplifying, sequencing and analyzing TCRs, using 3' ligation of a UMI-containing oligonucleotide to TCR cDNA. For whole blood analysis, less than 3 ml of peripheral blood was drawn from adult healthy volunteers into Tempus tubes, and RNA was extracted according to the manufacturer's instructions. Total RNA, without cell sorting, was DNase treated with RQ1 DNase before reverse transcription, targeting about 1 to 1,100 ng input. Libraries were prepared from skin biopsies and whole blood so that pipeline robustness could be tested in samples in which T cells form a minority population.

This clonotype was counted at least ten times. Its target antigen remains unknown. One base away there is no much larger clone; base qualities are not given. The chain couples TRBV6-5 to TRBJ1-6, with the D gene too uncertain to name. The TCR sequence derives from a male donor in good health. The CDR3 reads CASSYLSESPLHF. The DNA is as follows: TGTGCCAGCAGTTACCTATCTGAATCACCCCTCCACTTT.